The 30 T cell receptor beta chains below were found in one sample sequenced in a study of cytomegalovirus exposure and HLA in healthy donors. Primers: 60 Vbeta forward and 13 Jbeta reverse. Sequencing used immunoSEQ multiplex PCR; TCRdb keeps in-frame clones, though not all of them. The sample records under 200,000 clones, roughly four fifths being singletons. Sequenced input: PBMCs. Receptors were obtained from a young woman in good health and CMV-seropositive.

V gene TRBV6-1 combines with J gene TRBJ2-7; the D gene is possibly TRBD2 (6 bases). From germline, CDR1 is MNHNS and CDR2 SASEGT. This CDR3 is 12 amino acids long. The ends were cut back, 10 bases at V and 4 bases at J, with 14 bases in the middle. The CDR3 loop is CATSSGLYEQYF. The CDR3 region has the DNA TGTGCCACCTCCAGCGGGCTTTACGAGCAGTACTTC.

V usage is TRBV5-4 and J usage is TRBJ2-7; D unresolved. V lost 0 bases to trimming and J lost 5 bases, with 9 bases between them. Germline V gene lookup returns CDR1 SGHNT and CDR2 YYREEE (reference sequence). CDR3 length equals 13 residues. CDR3 coding DNA: TGTGCCAGCAGCTTGGGCGAATTAGACGAGCAGTACTTC. Its translation is CASSLGELDEQYF.

The gene calls are TRBV5-6 and TRBJ1-4; TRBD1 matches at 9 bases. The germline V gene encodes CDR1 SGHDT and CDR2 YYEEEE. The CDR3 sequence is 17 residues long. The V segment lost 5 bases and the J segment 3 bases; nucleotides outside the gene matches: 11. This CDR3 is CASSSFTGGWANEKLFF. The DNA for the CDR3 is TGTGCCAGCAGTTCATTTACAGGGGGCTGGGCTAATGAAAAACTGTTTTTT.

J is TRBJ1-5 and V is TRBV7-9; D gene ambiguous. Trimming took off 1 base at V and 3 bases at J, with 4 bases between the two ends. CDR1 SEHNR and CDR2 FQNEAQ come from the germline V gene (reference sequence). This CDR3 has 13 residues. The CDR3 sequence is CASSLGLNQPQHF. CDR3 coding DNA: TGTGCCAGCAGCTTAGGTCTCAATCAGCCCCAGCATTTT.

This clone has a single count. This chain links TRBV18 with TRBJ1-2; D gene ambiguous. The ends were cut back, 2 bases at V and 3 bases at J, with 10 bases in the middle. The CDR3 sequence is 14 residues long. Per the germline V gene, CDR1 is KGHSH and CDR2 is LQKENI. In nucleotides, the CDR3 is TGTGCCAGCTCACCAGATGGTACAGACTATGGCTACACCTTC. It is translated as CASSPDGTDYGYTF.

The V call is TRBV6-5, the J call TRBJ1-2; D gene ambiguous. The CDR3 has 14 residues. V lost 2 bases and J lost 9, with 16 bases in between. Germline assignment: CDR1 MNHEY and CDR2 SVGAGI. CDR3 nucleotides: TGTGCCAGCAGTTACGGGAGGGCGCCGGATAGCTACACCTTC. Protein: CASSYGRAPDSYTF.

Note on this clone: Its ends do not fully match the called genes, so a read error is possible. The chain employs TRBV7-9 and TRBJ2-3, with D unresolved. Germline V gives CDR1 SEHNR, CDR2 FQNEAQ (reference sequence). The CDR3 sequence is 13 residues long. CDR3 coding DNA: TGTTCCAGCAAGATCGAGATGGCAGATACGCAGTATTTT. Protein: CSSKIEMADTQYF.

The V gene is TRBV28, the J gene TRBJ1-3; D ambiguous. Germline V CDR1 and CDR2: MDHEN, SYDVKM. The CDR3 runs 15 residues. V was shortened by 5 bases and J by 4 bases, with 15 bases between the two germline ends. This CDR3 is CASSPIGRAGNTIYF. The CDR3 DNA follows: TGTGCCAGCAGTCCCATCGGTCGTGCAGGAAACACCATATATTTT.

The chain joins TRBV19 to TRBJ2-1, with 7 positions matching TRBD2. CDR1 and CDR2 from the germline V gene are LNHDA and SQIVND (reference sequence). The CDR3 is 15 amino acids. The ends lost 3 bases at V and 5 bases at J; junction bases unmatched: 7. The DNA of the CDR3 is TGTGCCAGTAGTATGTTCTCTAGCGGCAACAATGAGCAGTTCTTC. This gives the protein CASSMFSSGNNEQFF. The full variable domain, its missing parts supplied by reference TRBV19 and TRBJ2-1, is DGGITQSPKYLFRKEGQNVTLSCEQNLNHDAMYWYRQDPGQGLRLIYYSQIVNDFQKGDIAEGYSVSREKKESFPLTVTSAQKNPTAFYLCASSMFSSGNNEQFFGPGTRLTVL.

CDR3 DNA: TGCGCCAGCAGCCGCGGGGGCGGCTCTGGGGCCAACGTCCTGACTTTC. Translating it yields CASSRGGGSGANVLTF. V is TRBV4-3 and J is TRBJ2-6; tentative D call: TRBD2 (7 bases). Trimming cost V 4 bases and J 0 bases, with 10 bases left between them. CDR3 length equals 16 residues. Germline CDR1 LGHNA, CDR2 YSLEER.

The chain couples TRBV2 to TRBJ1-6; D gene unclear. CDR1 and CDR2 (germline): SNHLY, FYNNEI. The CDR3 loop spans 15 amino acids. The V and J ends lost 5 bases and 7 bases respectively, with 15 bases between them. The CDR3 reads CASSKRTGENSPLHF. CDR3 nucleotides: TGTGCCAGCAGTAAAAGGACGGGAGAAAATTCACCCCTCCACTTT. Full variable domain (remainder filled in from reference TRBV2 and TRBJ1-6): EPEVTQTPSHQVTQMGQEVILRCVPISNHLYFYWYRQILGQKVEFLVSFYNNEISEKSEIFDDQFSVERPDGSNFTLKIRSTKLEDSAMYFCASSKRTGENSPLHFGNGTRLTVT.

This chain connects TRBV6-8 to TRBJ1-3; D possibly corresponds to TRBD1 (5 bases). Germline V lookup: CDR1 MNHGY, CDR2 SAAAGT. The CDR3 runs to 16 residues. V lost 4 bases to trimming and J lost 0 bases, with 13 bases between them. CDR3 sequence (DNA): TGTGCCAGCAGTTCACCGACAGTAAGCTCTGGAAACACCATATATTTT. Amino acid sequence: CASSSPTVSSGNTIYF.

The rearrangement joins TRBV19 to TRBJ2-7, with no clear D. The CDR3 consists of 15 residues. CDR1 LNHDA and CDR2 SQIVND come from the germline V gene (reference sequence). Trimming cost V 8 bases and J 3 bases, with 20 bases left between them. CDR3 bases: TGTGCCAGTTCTTTCGCAGGAACCCCCGGCTACGAGCAGTACTTC. It encodes CASSFAGTPGYEQYF.

J is TRBJ1-2 and V is TRBV27; TRBD1 matches 11 bases. The CDR3 has 14 amino acids. V lost 5 bases to trimming and J lost 5 bases; unmatched junction nucleotides: 4. CDR1 is MNHEY and CDR2 is SMNVEV in the germline V gene (reference sequence). The CDR3 DNA follows: TGTGCCAGCAGTGGACAGGGGGCAGGATATGGCTACACCTTC. The encoded protein is CASSGQGAGYGYTF.

This clone appeared a single time. The gene calls are TRBV7-8 and TRBJ2-2, with D tentatively TRBD1 (6 bases). Deletions cut 2 bases from V and 4 bases from J, with 11 bases between. Germline V gene sequence: CDR1 SGHVS, CDR2 FQNEAQ. The CDR3 sequence is 15 residues long. DNA of the CDR3: TGTGCCAGCAGCTTAATGGGACATATCACCGGGGAGCTGTTTTTT. It specifies CASSLMGHITGELFF.

The gene calls are TRBV29-1 and TRBJ1-1, with 10 bases that match TRBD1. This CDR3 has 13 residues. The V gene end was trimmed by 4 bases and the J gene end by 11 bases; junction bases not matched to a gene: 10. Germline V lookup: CDR1 SQVTM, CDR2 ANQGSEA. Here the CDR3 DNA reads TGCAGCGTTGGGGACAGGGGACGGGTAAATGCTTTCTTT. It is translated as CSVGDRGRVNAFF.

V usage is TRBV28 and J usage is TRBJ2-2; possible D gene TRBD2, 5 bases. CDR3 size: 17 residues. Germline assignment: CDR1 MDHEN and CDR2 SYDVKM. V was clipped by 2 bases and J by 8 bases, with 21 bases between them. CDR3 nucleotides: TGTGCCAGCAGTTTAGAGGGCGGCAATCCGGTCGTTGGGGAGCTGTTTTTT. Protein product: CASSLEGGNPVVGELFF.

The gene calls are TRBV29-1 and TRBJ1-4; TRBD1 matches 7 bases. After removal of 8 bases from V and 8 bases from J, the junction contained 8 bases not matched to a gene. The CDR3 has 12 amino acids. CDR1 is SQVTM and CDR2 is ANQGSEA in the germline V gene. CDR3 sequence: CSTGQVGEKLFF. Here the CDR3 DNA reads TGCAGCACTGGACAGGTCGGAGAAAAACTGTTTTTT.

The chain carries TRBV19 and TRBJ1-1, with D hard to call. The CDR3 sequence is 15 residues long. Germline V gene sequence: CDR1 LNHDA, CDR2 SQIVND (reference sequence). Trimming removed 5 bases at V and 1 base at J, with 14 bases between. The chain's CDR3 is CASSSPGRRNTEAFF. The CDR3 nucleotides read TGTGCCAGTAGTTCCCCCGGCCGGAGGAACACTGAAGCTTTCTTT.

CDR3 in DNA: TGTGCCAGCAGCCACAGGGAAGATCAGCCCCAGCATTTT. Protein product: CASSHREDQPQHF. The rearrangement joins TRBV6-4 to TRBJ1-5; the D gene is possibly TRBD1 (6 bases). Germline CDR1 and CDR2: MRHNA and SNTAGT. Trimming took off 6 bases at V and 5 bases at J, with 11 bases between the two ends. The CDR3 is made up of 13 amino acids.

The gene calls are TRBV5-4 and TRBJ2-5, with TRBD2 as a possible D gene (5 bases). V was cut by 1 base and J by 4 bases, with 17 bases left in between. This CDR3 comprises 16 residues. Germline V gene sequence: CDR1 SGHNT, CDR2 YYREEE (reference sequence). This chain's CDR3 is CASSLSSGVNRETQYF. CDR3 in DNA: TGTGCCAGCAGCTTGTCGTCCGGGGTGAATCGAGAGACCCAGTACTTC.

This chain joins TRBV4-1 and TRBJ2-5, with TRBD2 as a possible D gene (6 bases). Germline lookup yields CDR1 MGHRA and CDR2 YSYEKL. The V and J ends lost 4 bases and 4 bases respectively, with 13 bases between them. The CDR3 runs 14 residues. Written as DNA, the CDR3 is TGCGCCAGCAGCCTCCGGGACGGGGGAGAGACCCAGTACTTC. This sequence encodes CASSLRDGGETQYF.

V is TRBV6-6 and J is TRBJ1-4, with 7 nucleotides matching TRBD1. The CDR3 consists of 14 residues. Losses at the gene ends were 8 bases for V and 4 bases for J; bases not matched to a gene: 7. Germline values: CDR1 MNHNY, CDR2 SVGAGI (reference sequence). CDR3 loop: CASQGGTDNEKLFF. DNA for the CDR3: TGTGCCAGCCAAGGTGGGACAGATAATGAAAAACTGTTTTTT.

The chain uses TRBV30 and TRBJ1-3, with D unclear. Germline V gene lookup returns CDR1 GTSNPN and CDR2 SVGIG (reference sequence). This CDR3 contains 13 residues. The V and J ends lost 3 bases and 3 bases respectively, with 9 bases between them. The CDR3 is CAWRTPGGNTIYF. CDR3 nucleotide sequence: TGTGCCTGGAGAACCCCGGGTGGAAACACCATATATTTT.

This clone was seen a few times. The J gene is TRBJ1-2, the V gene TRBV9; D might be TRBD1 (5 bases). The CDR3 spans 14 residues. CDR1 is SGDLS, CDR2 YYNGEE, per germline. Trimming cost V 3 bases and J 5 bases, with 14 bases left between them. As DNA, the CDR3 is TGTGCCAGCAGCGAAAGGCCGGGGGAATATGGCTACACCTTC. The encoded protein is CASSERPGEYGYTF. Looking up the rest from reference TRBV9 and TRBJ1-2 gives the full variable domain: DSGVTQTPKHLITATGQRVTLRCSPRSGDLSVYWYQQSLDQGLQFLIQYYNGEERAKGNILERFSAQQFPDLHSELNLSSLELGDSALYFCASSERPGEYGYTFGSGTRLTVV.

A few counts support this clone. The chain is built from TRBV27 and TRBJ2-7, with 9 bases matching TRBD2. CDR1 is MNHEY, CDR2 SMNVEV, per germline (reference sequence). CDR3 length: 17 amino acids. With V trimmed by 11 bases and J by 1 base, 18 bases remained unmatched. CDR3 residues: CADSGVSGGLPSYEQYV. CDR3 bases: TGTGCCGATTCAGGGGTAAGCGGGGGGCTCCCTTCCTACGAGCAGTACGTC.

V is TRBV7-2 and J is TRBJ2-1; a weak D match, TRBD2 (6 bases). The CDR3 has 13 residues. The V gene lost 6 bases and the J gene lost 7 bases, with 13 bases spanning the gap. Per the germline V gene, CDR1 is SGHTA and CDR2 is FQGNSA. The CDR3 DNA is TGTGCCAGCAGGGCGGGACGTTCGAATGAGCAGTTCTTC. Residues: CASRAGRSNEQFF. Full variable domain (remainder filled in from reference TRBV7-2 and TRBJ2-1): GAGVSQSPSNKVTEKGKDVELRCDPISGHTALYWYRQSLGQGLEFLIYFQGNSAPDKSGLPSDRFSAERTGGSVSTLTIQRTQQEDSAVYLCASRAGRSNEQFFGPGTRLTVL.

V and J are TRBV6-4 and TRBJ1-4, with 7 bases fitting TRBD1. Germline lookup yields CDR1 MRHNA and CDR2 SNTAGT. The V gene end was trimmed by 5 bases and the J gene end by 4 bases; junction bases not matched to a gene: 7. The CDR3 runs 15 residues. CDR3 nucleotides: TGTGCCAGCAGTCGCCGTCAGGGGGTTAATGAAAAACTGTTTTTT. Protein sequence: CASSRRQGVNEKLFF.

The genes are TRBV6-1 and TRBJ1-1, with no clear D. V was trimmed by 4 bases and J by 0 bases, leaving 6 bases between them. CDR1 is MNHNS, CDR2 SASEGT, per germline. This CDR3 contains 13 residues. CDR3 loop: CASSVNMNTEAFF. The CDR3 nucleotides read TGTGCCAGCAGTGTTAACATGAACACTGAAGCTTTCTTT.

This chain connects TRBV12-5 to TRBJ2-3, with TRBD2 as a possible D gene (5 bases). There are 15 residues in the CDR3. Germline-derived CDR1 and CDR2 are LGHNT and FRNRAP. V lost 3 bases and J lost 2, with 12 bases in between. The CDR3 loop reads CASGLSGDYTDTQYF. In DNA form, the CDR3 reads TGTGCTAGTGGTTTAAGCGGAGACTACACAGATACGCAGTATTTT. The full variable domain, rest sourced from reference TRBV12-5 and TRBJ2-3, is DARVTQTPRHKVTEMGQEVTMRCQPILGHNTVFWYRQTMMQGLELLAYFRNRAPLDDSGMPKDRFSAEMPDATLATLKIQPSEPRDSAVYFCASGLSGDYTDTQYFGPGTRLTVL.